Listed below are T cell receptor beta chains from one sample, sequenced in a study of human T cells and chemical hapten exposure. Each CDR3 protein is one row after TCRdb ran MiXCR on the RACE reads. The sample carries tens of thousands of distinct CDR3 sequences, 3.5% to 4.5% recorded once. The source material was whole blood. The source is a female donor in good health. Some clones in this sample may be carry-over from other donors' samples. The CDR3 runs from the conserved cysteine through the conserved F or W. A D gene is named only where the DNA matches it firmly. Expanded clones are given a class, and other clones once, few, many or no size at all.

j_gene: TRBJ2-2; abundance: .; d_gene: TRBD1; v_gene: TRBV14; len: 15; CDR3nt: TGTGCCAGCAGCTATTTGACAGGGAGAGACGGGGAGCTGTTTTTT; CDR3aa: CASSYLTGRDGELFF
j_gene: TRBJ1-5; abundance: many; d_gene: .; v_gene: TRBV15; len: 12; CDR3nt: TGTGCCACCAGCAGAGTCGAGGGCTTCCAGCATTTT; CDR3aa: CATSRVEGFQHF
j_gene: TRBJ2-2; abundance: .; d_gene: TRBD2; v_gene: TRBV12-3/TRBV12-4; len: 14; CDR3nt: TGTGCCAGCATTGGGACTAGCGGCACCGGGGAGCTGTTTTTT; CDR3aa: CASIGTSGTGELFF
j_gene: TRBJ2-3; abundance: many; d_gene: .; v_gene: TRBV5-1; len: 15; CDR3nt: TGCGCCAGCAGTAGGATGGGGAAAAGCACAGATACGCAGTATTTT; CDR3aa: CASSRMGKSTDTQYF
j_gene: TRBJ1-1; abundance: many; d_gene: .; v_gene: TRBV2; len: 16; CDR3nt: TGTGCCAGACCTTGGGAGGAAGTAGGGCGAAACACTGAAGCTTTCTTT; CDR3aa: CARPWEEVGRNTEAFF
j_gene: TRBJ1-4; abundance: many; d_gene: .; v_gene: TRBV20-1; len: 15; CDR3nt: TGCAGTGCTAGAGATCTACGCACAGTAAATGAAAAACTGTTTTTT; CDR3aa: CSARDLRTVNEKLFF
j_gene: TRBJ1-5; abundance: many; d_gene: .; v_gene: TRBV7-9; len: 15; CDR3nt: TGTGCCAGCAGCTCCCGAGGGGGAAGCAATCAGCCCCAGCATTTT; CDR3aa: CASSSRGGSNQPQHF
j_gene: TRBJ2-7; abundance: many; d_gene: .; v_gene: TRBV5-6; len: 16; CDR3nt: TGTGCCAGCAGTCCAGTTGGAGCGCCTAGCTCCTACGAGCAGTACTTC; CDR3aa: CASSPVGAPSSYEQYF
j_gene: TRBJ2-3; abundance: many; d_gene: TRBD2; v_gene: TRBV5-6; len: 15; CDR3nt: TGTGCCAGCAGCTACCCCAGCGGGGGGTCTGATACGCAGTATTTT; CDR3aa: CASSYPSGGSDTQYF
j_gene: TRBJ1-5; abundance: many; d_gene: .; v_gene: TRBV7-9; len: 14; CDR3nt: TGTGCCAGCAGCTTGGACAGCTCCAGAGGCCCCCAGCATTTT; CDR3aa: CASSLDSSRGPQHF
j_gene: TRBJ1-1; abundance: many; d_gene: .; v_gene: TRBV20-1; len: 14; CDR3nt: TGCAGTGCTAGCCCTCCGGGAGGGGGCACTGAAGCTTTCTTT; CDR3aa: CSASPPGGGTEAFF
j_gene: TRBJ2-1; abundance: many; d_gene: TRBD2; v_gene: TRBV5-1; len: 15; CDR3nt: TGCGCCAGCAGCCTGAACGGGGGGATCGAAAATGAGCAGTTCTTC; CDR3aa: CASSLNGGIENEQFF
j_gene: TRBJ1-1; abundance: .; d_gene: .; v_gene: TRBV20-1; len: 12; CDR3nt: TGCAGTGCCGAGCCCATGAACACTGAAGCTTTCTTT; CDR3aa: CSAEPMNTEAFF
j_gene: TRBJ2-3; abundance: .; d_gene: TRBD2; v_gene: TRBV6-6; len: 14; CDR3nt: TGTGCCAGCTCTAGCGGGGGGGCTTACGATACGCAGTATTTT; CDR3aa: CASSSGGAYDTQYF
j_gene: TRBJ1-4; abundance: many; d_gene: .; v_gene: TRBV5-4; len: 13; CDR3nt: TGTGCCAGCAGCCATTTTGGTAATGAAAAACTGTTTTTT; CDR3aa: CASSHFGNEKLFF
j_gene: TRBJ2-3; abundance: many; d_gene: .; v_gene: TRBV10-3; len: 14; CDR3nt: TGTGCCATCGGTTTAGAGATGAACACAGATACGCAGTATTTT; CDR3aa: CAIGLEMNTDTQYF
j_gene: TRBJ2-5; abundance: many; d_gene: TRBD2; v_gene: TRBV27; len: 13; CDR3nt: TGTGCCAGCAGTTTAACTAGCGGGGGTATGCAGTACTTC; CDR3aa: CASSLTSGGMQYF
j_gene: TRBJ2-3; abundance: .; d_gene: TRBD1; v_gene: TRBV5-5; len: 16; CDR3nt: TGTGCCAGCAGCACAGGGGACAGGCTGAGCACAGATACGCAGTATTTT; CDR3aa: CASSTGDRLSTDTQYF
j_gene: TRBJ2-3; abundance: many; d_gene: TRBD1; v_gene: TRBV6-5; len: 15; CDR3nt: TGTGCCAGCAGTTACGGACAGGGGGGTGCAGATACGCAGTATTTT; CDR3aa: CASSYGQGGADTQYF
j_gene: TRBJ2-1; abundance: few; d_gene: .; v_gene: TRBV27; len: 14; CDR3nt: TGTGCCAGCAGTCCACAGGACAGATACAATGAGCAGTTCTTC; CDR3aa: CASSPQDRYNEQFF
j_gene: TRBJ2-6; abundance: many; d_gene: .; v_gene: TRBV20-1; len: 15; CDR3nt: TGCAGTGCGGGCAACGTCGACTCTGGGGCCAACGTCCTGACTTTC; CDR3aa: CSAGNVDSGANVLTF
j_gene: TRBJ1-5; abundance: .; d_gene: .; v_gene: TRBV20-1; len: 15; CDR3nt: TGCAGTGCTAGTTCGGCGGGTCTCGGCAATCAGCCCCAGCATTTT; CDR3aa: CSASSAGLGNQPQHF
j_gene: TRBJ2-1; abundance: few; d_gene: TRBD2; v_gene: TRBV5-1; len: 16; CDR3nt: TGCGCCAGCAGCCCCCTTAGCGGGGCTTCCTACAATGAGCAGTTCTTC; CDR3aa: CASSPLSGASYNEQFF